This T cell receptor (beta chain) was identified in a study of T cell repertoires in cytomegalovirus infection. Study results and limitations: Across the ex vivo response, the dominant clonotypes were HLA-C-restricted CMV-specific TCR beta clonotypes. Identification of carriers of CMV plus the relevant HLA was achieved through cumulative public TCR beta family frequency.

V lost 5 bases, J lost 1 base, and 8 bases stayed unmatched. Per the germline V gene, CDR1 is SEHNR and CDR2 is FQNEAQ (reference sequence). The CDR3 spans 16 residues. TCRdb re-analysed the reads in MiXCR, keeping a single row per CDR3 protein. In the table there are 150,000 to 190,000 distinct CDR3 sequences, around a quarter of which are singletons. This clonotype turned up a few times. Its antigen is as yet unknown. The J gene is TRBJ1-5, the V gene TRBV7-9; TRBD1 aligns across 7 bases. What was sequenced was PBMCs. The clonotype comes from a human donor in good health (CMV status not recorded). Some clones in this sample may be carry-over from other donors' samples. This chain's CDR3 is CASSPGGGWSNQPQHF. CDR3 nucleotide sequence: TGTGCCAGCAGCCCAGGGGGGGGATGGAGCAATCAGCCCCAGCATTTT.